This entry concerns a single T cell receptor (beta chain). This record comes from a study of blood T cell repertoires in COVID-19. The wider study: Samples came from the United States, Italy and Spain, spanning acute and convalescent COVID-19. The analysed material was cDNA or gDNA that came from T cells, B-cell-depleted T cells, or PBMCs.

The V and J ends lost 7 bases and 6 bases respectively, with 12 bases between them. The CDR3 covers 12 residues. The germline V gene encodes CDR1 MNHEY and CDR2 SVGAGI. Original processing methods: Reference gene primer amplification yielded estimated nucleated cell counts. Method: immunoSEQ multiplex PCR; TCRdb's copy keeps in-frame clones and lacks some. V, J and clone size are those of that table, while D and trimming were read from the DNA. The sample carries roughly 95,000 clones, more than 80% recorded once. This chain links TRBV6-5 with TRBJ1-1; D is undetermined. Material for sequencing was peripheral blood. This TCR was sampled from a human donor in a cohort sampled during active COVID-19. Here the CDR3 DNA reads TGTGCCAGCACCTCGGGGATCGCTGAAGCTTTCTTT. It specifies CASTSGIAEAFF.